The 6 T cell receptor beta chains below were found in one sample sequenced in a study of blood T cell repertoires in COVID-19. Measured with immunoSEQ multiplex PCR; TCRdb has only the in-frame clones, and not every one. The table includes 150,000 to 200,000 clones, roughly 83% detected once. Material for sequencing was PBMCs or T cells enriched from blood (not recorded which). The receptors were sampled from a woman in her sixties who had recovered from COVID-19.

This clone was detected only once. The chain has TRBV3-1 (or the pseudogene TRBV3-2) and TRBJ2-5, with TRBD2 matching 13 bases. CDR1 and CDR2 (germline): LGHDT, YNNKEL (reference sequence). Unmatched junction bases numbered 7, after V lost 4 bases and J lost 5 bases. The CDR3 has 16 amino acids. CDR3 nucleotide sequence: TGTGCCAGCAGCCCCGGGACTAGCGGGATCCCTGAGACCCAGTACTTC. Residues: CASSPGTSGIPETQYF.

This clone was seen only once. This CDR3 is CASSGGGGFTDTQYF. CDR3 DNA: TGTGCCAGCAGCGGAGGTGGCGGATTCACAGATACGCAGTATTTT. This rearrangement joins TRBV9 to TRBJ2-3; D call uncertain. The CDR3 consists of 15 residues. V gave up 3 bases and J gave up 2 bases, with 13 bases separating them. Per germline, CDR1 SGDLS and CDR2 YYNGEE.

V gene TRBV2 combines with J gene TRBJ2-6, with TRBD1 as a possible D gene (5 bases). CDR1 and CDR2 (germline): SNHLY, FYNNEI. This CDR3 comprises 16 residues. Trimming shortened V by 3 bases and J by 0 bases, and 9 bases separated the two germline ends. The CDR3 bases are TGTGCCAGCAGTGACCTCAGGGTCTCTGGGGCCAACGTCCTGACTTTC. This gives the protein CASSDLRVSGANVLTF. Drawing the rest from reference TRBV2 and TRBJ2-6, the complete variable domain is EPEVTQTPSHQVTQMGQEVILRCVPISNHLYFYWYRQILGQKVEFLVSFYNNEISEKSEIFDDQFSVERPDGSNFTLKIRSTKLEDSAMYFCASSDLRVSGANVLTFGAGSRLTVL.

In nucleotides, the CDR3 is TGTGCCATCAGTGGCTCTAGCGGGAGGGAACAAAACATTCAGTACTTC. Translation: CAISGSSGREQNIQYF. This rearrangement joins TRBV10-3 to TRBJ2-4; 12 bases align to TRBD2. CDR3 length: 16 residues. Germline values: CDR1 ENHRY, CDR2 SYGVKD. J lost 5 bases, V lost 4 bases, and 6 bases had no gene match.

This chain uses TRBV5-1 with TRBJ1-5; the match to TRBD1 covers 11 bases. Germline assignment: CDR1 SGHRS and CDR2 YFSETQ. V shed 4 bases, J shed 0 bases, and the junction held 6 bases outside the gene matches. The CDR3 extends over 17 amino acids. The CDR3 region is CASSPGQGAGSNQPQHF. The CDR3 DNA is TGCGCCAGCAGCCCAGGACAGGGGGCGGGTAGCAATCAGCCCCAGCATTTT. Full variable domain (missing parts from reference TRBV5-1 and TRBJ1-5): KAGVTQTPRYLIKTRGQQVTLSCSPISGHRSVSWYQQTPGQGLQFLFEYFSETQRNKGNFPGRFSGRQFSNSRSEMNVSTLELGDSALYLCASSPGQGAGSNQPQHFGDGTRLSIL.

CDR3 bases: TGTGCCAGCAGTTACCGAGGGGGCTATGGCTACACCTTC. It is translated as CASSYRGGYGYTF. The chain uses TRBV6-5 and TRBJ1-2, with a weak D call TRBD1 (6 bases). This CDR3 spans 13 amino acids. In germline, CDR1 is MNHEY, CDR2 SVGAGI. The V end lost 2 bases, the J end lost 4 bases, and 8 bases lay between the germline ends.